This T cell receptor (beta chain) was sequenced in a study of spatial heterogeneity in lung cancer. This sample's time point: sample taken at primary tumor resection. Donation came from 70 or so patients with untreated early-stage non-small cell lung cancer. The library protocol tagged each TCR cDNA with a unique molecular identifier. TCRdb analysed the 5' RACE reads with MiXCR anew, one entry per CDR3 protein. The sample holds about 13,000 distinct CDR3 sequences, 5.6% seen once. This clonotype was picked up many times. Its target is not known. Being off target in a library aimed at alpha chains, this beta chain has a size of little meaning. Looked up from germline, CDR1 is MNHEY and CDR2 is SVGAGI. V trimming: 5 bases; J trimming: 5 bases; junction bases outside the gene matches: 11. The CDR3 length is 15 residues. General study findings and limits: For expanded intratumoral alpha and beta TCRs, counts tracked tumor mutation counts.

The source is a female donor with early-stage non-small cell lung cancer. This specimen consisted of lung tumor tissue, obtained at surgery. The J gene is TRBJ1-1, the V gene TRBV6-5; 7 nucleotides line up with TRBD1. CDR3 in DNA: TGTGCCAGCAGTCCACGACAGGGATGGTCTACTGAAGCTTTCTTT. Encoded protein: CASSPRQGWSTEAFF.